These 4 T cell receptor beta chains originate from one sample sequenced in a study. Data came from immunoSEQ multiplex PCR; TCRdb stores just in-frame clones and leaves some out. This table holds 60,000 to 85,000 clones, about 94% found once. The sequencing input was PBMCs. These receptors were obtained from a man aged 35-49 years with rheumatoid arthritis.

The gene calls are TRBV7-9 and TRBJ1-3, with 9 positions matching TRBD1. The ends lost 5 bases at V and 4 bases at J; junction bases unmatched: 6. CDR1 is SEHNR and CDR2 is FQNEAQ in the germline V gene (reference sequence). The CDR3 contains 15 residues. The CDR3 here is CASSHGQGHGNTIYF. CDR3 DNA sequence: TGTGCCAGCAGCCACGGACAGGGGCACGGAAACACCATATATTTT. The complete variable domain, with remaining parts taken from reference TRBV7-9 and TRBJ1-3, reads DTGVSQNPRHKITKRGQNVTFRCDPISEHNRLYWYRQTLGQGPEFLTYFQNEAQLEKSRLLSDRFSAERPKGSFSTLEIQRTEQGDSAMYLCASSHGQGHGNTIYFGEGSWLTVV.

This chain uses TRBV19 with TRBJ2-4, with TRBD2 matching 12 bases. V shed 0 bases, J shed 0 bases, and the junction held 9 bases outside the gene matches. CDR1 and CDR2 (germline): LNHDA, SQIVND (reference sequence). There are 20 residues in the CDR3. The CDR3 DNA reads as TGTGCCAGTAGTATAGATCCACTAGCGGGGGGCCAACTAGCCAAAAACATTCAGTACTTC. It is translated as CASSIDPLAGGQLAKNIQYF.

The chain combines TRBV27 with TRBJ1-1; D is unresolved. Germline V gene sequence: CDR1 MNHEY, CDR2 SMNVEV (reference sequence). This CDR3 spans 17 amino acids. V was cut by 8 bases and J by 10 bases, with 32 bases left in between. CDR3 residues: CASVQWVDVGSIWRAFF. The CDR3 DNA reads TGTGCCAGCGTCCAATGGGTCGACGTGGGCTCCATCTGGCGAGCTTTCTTT.

The CDR3 bases are TGTGCCAGCAGGAAGCCGGGACCTCTGGAGACCCAGTACTTC. Translating gives CASRKPGPLETQYF. V and J are TRBV6-5 and TRBJ2-5; the D gene could be TRBD1 or TRBD2 (5 bases each). V lost 6 bases and J 5 bases, leaving 16 bases between the germline ends. This CDR3 is built from 14 residues. The germline gives CDR1 MNHEY, CDR2 SVGAGI.